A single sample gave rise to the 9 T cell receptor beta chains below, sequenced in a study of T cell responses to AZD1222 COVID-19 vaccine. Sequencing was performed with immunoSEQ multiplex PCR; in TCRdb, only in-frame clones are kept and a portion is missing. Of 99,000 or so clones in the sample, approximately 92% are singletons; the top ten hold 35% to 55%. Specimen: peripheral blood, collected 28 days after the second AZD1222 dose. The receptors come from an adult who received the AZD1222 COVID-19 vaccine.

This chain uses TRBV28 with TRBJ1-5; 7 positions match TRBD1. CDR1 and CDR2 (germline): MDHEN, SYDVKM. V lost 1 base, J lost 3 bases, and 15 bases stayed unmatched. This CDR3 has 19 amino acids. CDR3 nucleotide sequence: TGTGCCAGCAGTTTATTAAGGCTTGGCCGGGACAGCCTCAATCAGCCCCAGCATTTT. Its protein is CASSLLRLGRDSLNQPQHF. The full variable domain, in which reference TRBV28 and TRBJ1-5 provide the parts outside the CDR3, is DVKVTQSSRYLVKRTGEKVFLECVQDMDHENMFWYRQDPGLGLRLIYFSYDVKMKEKGDIPEGYSVSREKKERFSLILESASTNQTSMYLCASSLLRLGRDSLNQPQHFGDGTRLSIL.

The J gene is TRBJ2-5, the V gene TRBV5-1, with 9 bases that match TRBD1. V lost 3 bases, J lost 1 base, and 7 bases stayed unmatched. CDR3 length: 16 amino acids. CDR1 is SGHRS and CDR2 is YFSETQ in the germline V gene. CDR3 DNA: TGCGCCAGCAGCTCCGGACAGGGGCCGCCCCAAGAGACCCAGTACTTC. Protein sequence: CASSSGQGPPQETQYF.

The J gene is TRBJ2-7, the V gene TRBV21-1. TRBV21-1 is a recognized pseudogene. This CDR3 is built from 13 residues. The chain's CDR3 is CASSKAWGYEQYF. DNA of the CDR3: TGTGCCAGCAGCAAAGCATGGGGCTACGAGCAGTACTTC.

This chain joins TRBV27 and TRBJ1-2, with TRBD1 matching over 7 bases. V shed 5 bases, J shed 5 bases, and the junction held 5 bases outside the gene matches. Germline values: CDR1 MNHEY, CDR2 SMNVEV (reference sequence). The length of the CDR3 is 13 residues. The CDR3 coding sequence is TGTGCCAGCAGTGCACAGGGGCCGTATGGCTACACCTTC. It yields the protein CASSAQGPYGYTF.

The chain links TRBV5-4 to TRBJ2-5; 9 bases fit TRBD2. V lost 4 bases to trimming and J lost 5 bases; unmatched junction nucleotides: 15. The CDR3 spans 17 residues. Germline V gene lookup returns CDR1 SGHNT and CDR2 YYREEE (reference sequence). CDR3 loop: CASSRGGGRAVVETQYF. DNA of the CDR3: TGTGCCAGCAGCCGCGGGGGCGGGAGGGCAGTGGTGGAGACCCAGTACTTC.

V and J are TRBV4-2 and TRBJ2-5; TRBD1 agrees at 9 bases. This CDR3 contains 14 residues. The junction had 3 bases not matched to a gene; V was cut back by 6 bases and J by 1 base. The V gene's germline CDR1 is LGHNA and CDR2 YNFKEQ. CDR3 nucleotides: TGTGCCAGCAGTCGGGACAGGGTCCAAGAGACCCAGTACTTC. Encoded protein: CASSRDRVQETQYF.

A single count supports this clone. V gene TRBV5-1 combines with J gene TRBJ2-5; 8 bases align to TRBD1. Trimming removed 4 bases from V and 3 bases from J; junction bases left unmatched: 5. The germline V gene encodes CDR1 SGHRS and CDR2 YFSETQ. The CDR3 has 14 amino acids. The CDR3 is CASSKLQGEETQYF. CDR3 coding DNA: TGCGCCAGCAGCAAGCTACAGGGGGAAGAGACCCAGTACTTC.

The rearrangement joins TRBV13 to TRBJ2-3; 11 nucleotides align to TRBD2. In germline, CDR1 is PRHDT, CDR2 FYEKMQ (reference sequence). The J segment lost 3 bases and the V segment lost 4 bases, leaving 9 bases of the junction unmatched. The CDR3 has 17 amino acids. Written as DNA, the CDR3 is TGTGCCAGCAGCTCCCGACTAGCGGGAAGTCGGACAGATACGCAGTATTTT. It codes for CASSSRLAGSRTDTQYF.

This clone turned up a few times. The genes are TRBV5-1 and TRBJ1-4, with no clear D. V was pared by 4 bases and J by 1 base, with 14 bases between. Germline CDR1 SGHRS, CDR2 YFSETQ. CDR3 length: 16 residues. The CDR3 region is CASSLRPAQTNEKLFF. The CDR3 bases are TGCGCCAGCAGCCTCCGTCCAGCCCAAACTAATGAAAAACTGTTTTTT. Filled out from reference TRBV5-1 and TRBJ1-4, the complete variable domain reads KAGVTQTPRYLIKTRGQQVTLSCSPISGHRSVSWYQQTPGQGLQFLFEYFSETQRNKGNFPGRFSGRQFSNSRSEMNVSTLELGDSALYLCASSLRPAQTNEKLFFGSGTQLSVL.